This T cell receptor beta chain appears in the sequencing data of a study of long-term antiretroviral therapy in people with HIV (dated 2022 in TCRdb). General notes on the study: The earliest samples were collected roughly a decade before the 2015 WHO recommendation for immediate ART, at a time when ART was usually postponed until CD4 counts fell. A retrospective serial study tested whether changes in peripheral blood TRB repertoire composition and diversity were associated with ART initiation and durable HIV suppression. From some 27 adults with confirmed HIV infection, the cohort provided under 250 cryopreserved PBMC samples, gathered serially across a mean of around six years (range 1-12). Among the 25 to 30 participants with HIV, eleven to twelve were female. No cross-contamination during QIAcube processing was shown when test extractions of a monoclonal T-cell line were performed alongside over 25 polyclonal samples. The full study reports these points: Limited PBMC availability meant only the TCR beta chain was sequenced, without alpha chain pairing. The samples span the years 2004 to 2017, and the ART regimens used at that time may not be as effective as current regimens. ART initiation was associated with a significant increase in TRB diversity, but diversity stayed significantly below transplant donor controls even after long-term ART. No data were available on ART adherence, viral resistance or therapy changes, limiting inferences about post-ART repertoire changes. CDR3 length ranges in HIV repertoires were narrower than in controls, and network structure suggested an antigen-experienced repertoire with only a slight naive shift after ART. The repertoire was dominated across all time points by expanded TRB clones identified before ART initiation, although this dominance was seen to fluctuate and to decrease in many PLHIV after ART. Because cell numbers in pre-ART samples were limited, unsorted PBMC were profiled instead of sorted CD4+ and CD8+ T cells.

Participants were included only if at least one PBMC sample before ART initiation and at least two post-ART samples were available. Treatment was received in the United States of America by all participants with HIV. Before DNA extraction, cryopreserved samples of about 1-10 million PBMC were thawed and washed. At the time of the earliest PBMC sample for each participant with HIV, ages ranged from about 20 to 54 years. PBMC samples were contributed by each participant from 1-4 timepoints before ART initiation and 2-8 timepoints after ART initiation, with a median of 7 samples. Serial HIV viral load, CD4+ T-cell count, ART history and demographic data were obtained for every participant. Using a Qiagen kit on a QIAcube, genomic DNA was extracted from unsorted PBMC, with samples processed in batches of 12. The immunoSEQ hsTCRB v3.0 assay was used at survey level resolution for TRB variable region sequencing. The target sequencing depth for TRB was about 40,000-55,000 T-cell genomes per sample. TRB libraries were pooled and sequenced on an Illumina MiSeq using a v3 150-cycle kit. In the source study's methods: Repertoire analysis was performed in R inside a reproducible Nextflow workflow that covered QC, data transformation and analysis. LymphoSeq2, an R package for exploring AIRR-Seq data, was used to implement custom analyses. A handful of samples that produced fewer than 5000 total TRB sequences were removed, so fewer than 200 HIV repertoires were analyzed. Among the 180 to 200 retained HIV repertoires, about 59 were collected before ART initiation and 120 to 140 were collected after ART initiation. Repertoires were downsampled to 5000 TRB nucleotide sequences, with summary statistics averaged over 100 downsampling iterations. TRB sequences were retained for analysis only if CDR3 regions of at least seven amino acids were present. Diversity was assessed using a clonality score derived from Shannon entropy and using the Gini coefficient. In the repertoire networks, any two of the top 5000 CDR3 amino acid sequences were connected whenever the two sequences differed by an edit distance of one. For TRB CDR3 amino acid sequences, GLIPH2 was used to predict antigen specificity groups and MHC restriction. To flag known CMV, EBV, HIV or tissue antigen associations, CDR3 amino acid sequences were matched against VDJdb and McPAS-TCR. Pre-ART, post-ART and control groups were compared with Wilcoxon signed-rank tests and Holm-Bonferroni correction. Held by TCRdb, this immuneACCESS table contains in-frame sequences only and omits some clones. Under half of the omission traces to an unresolved V gene where checked; the cause of the rest is unknown. For V, J and clone size, that table is used; D and trimming come from the DNA. The sample data list 30,000 or so clones, and 93% of these were observed just once. The ten largest clones add up to about 6% of the sample.

With respect to this clone: Its cognate antigen has yet to be identified. Base-call qualities are not available, and no considerably larger clone is one nucleotide away.

A distance of 14 bases separates the germline ends of V and J, which lose 1 base and 2 bases respectively. The CDR3 measures 17 amino acids from cysteine to phenylalanine. Only the CDR3 DNA stays, 51 bases, in frame from base 1. Reading the germline V gene gives CDR1 MGHRA and CDR2 YSYEKL. The TCR was taken from a woman aged 40-49 years with HIV. Sequencing used unsorted PBMCs, obtained about 6.5 years after starting antiretroviral therapy. The sequence joins TRBV4-1 to TRBJ2-2, with no reliable assignment of the D segment. The nucleotide sequence reads as follows: TGCGCCAGCAGCCAAGTTGATATGGGCCTAAACACCGGGGAGCTGTTTTTT. It translates as CASSQVDMGLNTGELFF.